These 9 T cell receptor beta chains came from one sample sequenced in a study of T cells after yellow fever vaccination. TCRdb passed the 5' RACE reads through MiXCR, listing each CDR3 protein once. The sample has about 400,000 distinct CDR3 sequences, 6.2% seen once. Source: PBMCs, taken 5 days after the yellow fever booster vaccination. The receptors come from a man aged 25 to 40 who received the YFV17D yellow fever vaccine.

The chain employs TRBV19 and TRBJ1-5; D gene uncertain. CDR1 is LNHDA and CDR2 is SQIVND in the germline V gene (reference sequence). Deletions cut 5 bases from V and 2 bases from J, with 10 bases between. This CDR3 region has 14 residues. The CDR3, as DNA: TGTGCCAGTAGTGAGGGTGGCGGCAATCAGCCCCAGCATTTT. The encoded protein is CASSEGGGNQPQHF.

This clonotype was seen at least ten times. The chain carries TRBV5-5 and TRBJ1-5, with D possibly being TRBD1 (5 bases). Trimming took off 4 bases at V and 4 bases at J, with 9 bases between the two ends. CDR3 length: 13 residues. Germline CDR1 and CDR2: SGHKS and YYEKEE (reference sequence). The CDR3: CASSPTVNQPQHF. CDR3 DNA: TGTGCCAGCAGCCCGACAGTGAATCAGCCCCAGCATTTT. Supplemented by reference TRBV5-5 and TRBJ1-5, the full variable domain reads DAGVTQSPTHLIKTRGQQVTLRCSPISGHKSVSWYQQVLGQGPQFIFQYYEKEERGRGNFPDRFSARQFPNYSSELNVNALLLGDSALYLCASSPTVNQPQHFGDGTRLSIL.

Details on this clonotype: The junction does not match germline at one end; this may be a read error. The chain couples TRBV11-3 to TRBJ2-1; TRBD1 matches 11 bases. Germline V gives CDR1 SGHNT, CDR2 YENEEA. The CDR3 consists of 16 residues. CDR3 sequence reads: CDSSLDRDRGYAEQFF. The CDR3 DNA is TGTGACAGCAGCTTAGATAGGGACAGGGGGTATGCTGAGCAGTTCTTC.

This clonotype was detected a few times. The chain couples TRBV6-5 to TRBJ1-5; possibly TRBD1 for D (6 bases). This CDR3 is 15 amino acids long. Germline assignment: CDR1 MNHEY and CDR2 SVGAGI. V was trimmed by 5 bases and J by 4 bases, leaving 15 bases between them. The chain's CDR3 is CASSLQGGSNQPQHF. CDR3 nucleotide sequence: TGTGCCAGCAGTCTACAGGGTGGGAGTAATCAGCCCCAGCATTTT.

The chain is built from TRBV28 and TRBJ1-2; D is ambiguous. This CDR3 contains 12 residues. The ends were cut back, 7 bases at V and 5 bases at J, with 11 bases in the middle. Germline V gene sequence: CDR1 MDHEN, CDR2 SYDVKM. CDR3 residues: CASNLIGYGYTF. Here the CDR3 DNA reads TGTGCCAGCAATCTTATTGGGTATGGCTACACCTTC.

This clonotype appeared many times. This chain links TRBV25-1 with TRBJ2-1; the D is unclear. The CDR3 sequence is 14 residues long. The V gene lost 4 bases and the J gene lost 4 bases, with 11 bases spanning the gap. In germline, CDR1 is MGHDK, CDR2 SYGVNS. The CDR3 region is CASSAAIRYNEQFF. The CDR3 DNA sequence: TGTGCCAGCAGTGCAGCGATACGTTACAATGAGCAGTTCTTC.

This clonotype was recorded a few times. This chain links TRBV30 with TRBJ2-5, with D perhaps being TRBD1 or TRBD2 (5 bases each). The V end lost 3 bases, the J end lost 5 bases, and 25 bases lay between the germline ends. The germline gives CDR1 GTSNPN, CDR2 SVGIG (reference sequence). This CDR3 is 17 amino acids long. The CDR3 sequence: CAWRTGFGAGNLETQYF. Written as DNA, the CDR3 is TGTGCCTGGAGGACGGGGTTCGGGGCAGGGAACTTGGAGACCCAGTACTTC. The full variable domain, its missing parts supplied by reference TRBV30 and TRBJ2-5, is SQTIHQWPATLVQPVGSPLSLECTVEGTSNPNLYWYRQAAGRGLQLLFYSVGIGQISSEVPQNLSASRPQDRQFILSSKKLLLSDSGFYLCAWRTGFGAGNLETQYFGPGTRLLVL.

This clonotype was found a few times. The rearrangement links TRBV6-2 or TRBV6-3 to TRBJ1-5; D uncertain. This CDR3 contains 12 residues. Trimming removed 4 bases at V and 9 bases at J, with 10 bases between. In germline, CDR1 is MNHEY, CDR2 SVGEGT. In DNA, the CDR3 is TGTGCCAGCAGTTGGGTGTCGGGGCCCCAGCATTTT. Protein product: CASSWVSGPQHF.

The chain carries TRBV20-1 and TRBJ1-5; D is perhaps TRBD1 (5 bases). The germline gives CDR1 DFQATT, CDR2 SNEGSKA (reference sequence). Trimming shortened V by 6 bases and J by 6 bases, and 21 bases separated the two germline ends. The CDR3 length is 15 residues. The CDR3 region has the DNA TGCAGTGCCAATACAAGGCCGGACACTTCTCAGCCCCAGCATTTT. Translating gives CSANTRPDTSQPQHF.